These 29 T cell receptor beta chains were sequenced from one sample in a study of T cell repertoires in ileal Crohn's disease (dated by TCRdb to between 2017 and 2020). Library creation used the immunoSEQ multiplex PCR assay. Not all clones reach the TCRdb copy of this immuneACCESS table, which keeps in-frame sequences only. Checked studies attribute under half of the gap to unresolved V genes and leave the rest unexplained. This sample has 25,000 to 30,000 clones in its table, and around 80% of those were observed once. The ten largest clones capture roughly 5.5% of the sample. Material for sequencing was ileal tissue. These receptors all stem from an adult with Crohn's disease.

The chain links TRBV29-1 to TRBJ2-2; perhaps TRBD2 as D (6 bases). The CDR3 is made up of 14 amino acids. The germline V and J ends were trimmed by 6 bases and 2 bases, with 13 bases remaining between them. CDR1 and CDR2 (germline): SQVTM, ANQGSEA. This CDR3 is CSVPHGGNTGELFF. The DNA for the CDR3 is TGCAGCGTGCCTCACGGGGGAAACACCGGGGAGCTGTTTTTT.

The chain employs TRBV6-6 and TRBJ1-6; TRBD1 matches at 9 bases. The V gene's germline CDR1 is MNHNY and CDR2 SVGAGI (reference sequence). V lost 6 bases, J lost 5 bases, and 5 bases stayed unmatched. CDR3 length: 15 amino acids. CDR3 sequence (DNA): TGTGCCAGCAGCCTACAGGGGGCGGATAATTCACCCCTCCACTTT. This sequence encodes CASSLQGADNSPLHF.

This clone was detected once. This chain connects TRBV29-1 to TRBJ1-1, with 7 bases lining up with TRBD1. CDR1 is SQVTM, CDR2 ANQGSEA, per germline. V shed 8 bases and J 4 bases; nucleotides not matched to a gene: 10. This CDR3 has 13 amino acids. CDR3 loop: CSLGRGPATEAFF. The CDR3 region has the DNA TGCAGCCTCGGAAGGGGGCCGGCCACTGAAGCTTTCTTT.

V and J are TRBV7-8 and TRBJ2-7; 8 positions agree with TRBD2. Germline V gene lookup returns CDR1 SGHVS and CDR2 FQNEAQ. This CDR3 contains 14 residues. The V and J ends lost 5 bases and 3 bases, in that order; junction bases with no gene match: 6. The CDR3 DNA is TGTGCCAGCAGCCCCCGGGAGGGGTACTACGAGCAGTACTTC. Its protein is CASSPREGYYEQYF. The variable domain in full, with the rest retrieved from reference TRBV7-8 and TRBJ2-7, is GAGVSQSPRYKVAKRGQDVALRCDPISGHVSLFWYQQALGQGPEFLTYFQNEAQLDKSGLPSDRFFAERPEGSVSTLKIQRTQQEDSAVYLCASSPREGYYEQYFGPGTRLTVT.

The rearrangement uses TRBV18 and TRBJ2-7; D is perhaps TRBD1 (6 bases). Germline V gene lookup returns CDR1 KGHSH and CDR2 LQKENI. The germline V and J ends were trimmed by 4 bases and 7 bases, with 20 bases remaining between them. The CDR3 length is 15 residues. CDR3 DNA: TGTGCCAGCTCACTCCCTTGGGGGCGCTGGGAAGAGCAGTACTTC. It specifies CASSLPWGRWEEQYF.

The rearrangement uses TRBV6-6 and TRBJ1-1; unclear D gene. Deletions cut 6 bases from V and 0 bases from J, with 11 bases between. The CDR3 loop spans 14 amino acids. In germline, CDR1 is MNHNY, CDR2 SVGAGI (reference sequence). The CDR3, as DNA: TGTGCCAGCAGCCCCCAGGATATGAACACTGAAGCTTTCTTT. It translates to CASSPQDMNTEAFF.

The rearrangement links TRBV6-5 to TRBJ2-1; a weak D match, TRBD1 (6 bases). The germline V gene encodes CDR1 MNHEY and CDR2 SVGAGI. The CDR3 has 13 residues. Trimming shortened V by 3 bases and J by 4 bases, and 7 bases separated the two germline ends. CDR3 amino acids: CASSYDRYNEQFF. CDR3 bases: TGTGCCAGCAGTTATGACAGGTACAATGAGCAGTTCTTC.

This clone was seen once. The chain employs TRBV6-9 and TRBJ2-1; TRBD2 aligns across 14 bases. Germline assignment: CDR1 MNHGY and CDR2 SVAAGI. There are 17 residues in the CDR3. Trimming removed 2 bases from V and 10 bases from J; junction bases left unmatched: 10. CDR3 sequence: CASSYPRTSGGPREQFF. The CDR3 DNA sequence: TGTGCCAGCAGTTATCCTCGGACTAGCGGGGGGCCCAGGGAGCAGTTCTTC.

This clone was detected only a few times. The chain employs TRBV5-6 and TRBJ1-1; TRBD1 matches at 9 bases. V trimming: 4 bases; J trimming: 3 bases; junction bases outside the gene matches: 10. From germline, CDR1 is SGHDT and CDR2 YYEEEE. The CDR3 extends over 16 amino acids. CDR3 loop: CASSDLQGAHDTEAFF. The CDR3 DNA reads TGTGCCAGCAGCGACTTACAGGGGGCGCATGACACTGAAGCTTTCTTT. The whole variable domain, remainder taken from reference TRBV5-6 and TRBJ1-1, is DAGVTQSPTHLIKTRGQQVTLRCSPKSGHDTVSWYQQALGQGPQFIFQYYEEEERQRGNFPDRFSGHQFPNYSSELNVNALLLGDSALYLCASSDLQGAHDTEAFFGQGTRLTVV.

This clone has only a few counts. The rearrangement joins TRBV27 to TRBJ1-1, with D perhaps TRBD1 (6 bases). Trimming pared 4 bases from V and 3 bases from J, leaving 15 bases between. The CDR3 extends over 15 amino acids. Germline CDR1 is MNHEY and CDR2 is SMNVEV (reference sequence). CDR3 coding DNA: TGTGCCAGCAGTTCAAGGACAGCCACTTACACTGAAGCTTTCTTT. It is translated as CASSSRTATYTEAFF.

The chain recombines TRBV2 with TRBJ2-1; the match to TRBD2 covers 8 bases. Germline assignment: CDR1 SNHLY and CDR2 FYNNEI. Losses at the gene ends were 6 bases for V and 7 bases for J; bases not matched to a gene: 14. The CDR3 length is 16 residues. Here the CDR3 reads CASSETSVPSGNEQFF. The CDR3 DNA reads as TGTGCCAGCAGCGAGACTAGCGTCCCGTCGGGGAATGAGCAGTTCTTC.

This chain joins TRBV18 and TRBJ1-4; TRBD1 is a possible D gene (6 bases). V was pared by 1 base and J by 8 bases, with 14 bases between. The CDR3 runs to 15 residues. CDR1 is KGHSH and CDR2 is LQKENI in the germline V gene. This CDR3 reads CASSPRTAQGEKLFF. Here the CDR3 DNA reads TGTGCCAGCTCACCACGGACAGCTCAGGGGGAAAAACTGTTTTTT.

The sample holds a few counts of this clone. The J gene is TRBJ1-1, the V gene TRBV6-5, with TRBD1 matching over 7 bases. Germline CDR1 is MNHEY and CDR2 is SVGAGI. The CDR3 is 12 amino acids. Trimming cost V 5 bases and J 4 bases; bases outside gene matches: 1. DNA of the CDR3: TGTGCCAGCAGTCCAGGGGGCACTGAAGCTTTCTTT. Protein sequence: CASSPGGTEAFF.

The chain links TRBV5-5 to TRBJ1-2; D possibly corresponds to TRBD1 (6 bases). Trimming left V 4 bases short and J 5 bases short, with 21 bases between. There are 16 residues in the CDR3. CDR1 is SGHKS, CDR2 YYEKEE, per germline (reference sequence). The CDR3 bases are TGTGCCAGCAGCCAATTAGGAGGACAGCGCGGATATGGCTACACCTTC. This gives the protein CASSQLGGQRGYGYTF. The variable domain in full, completed from reference TRBV5-5 and TRBJ1-2, reads DAGVTQSPTHLIKTRGQQVTLRCSPISGHKSVSWYQQVLGQGPQFIFQYYEKEERGRGNFPDRFSARQFPNYSSELNVNALLLGDSALYLCASSQLGGQRGYGYTFGSGTRLTVV.

About this clone: A junction end diverges from the germline sequence, so it may reflect a read error. This specimen includes other DNA sequences encoding the same CDR3. This chain links TRBV15 with TRBJ2-7; maybe TRBD1 (8 bases). Germline values: CDR1 LNHNV, CDR2 YYDKDF (reference sequence). This CDR3 contains 15 residues. The CDR3 DNA is TGCGCCACCAGCAAAATACAGGGGGGGAGTCACGAGCAGTACTTC. Translation: CATSKIQGGSHEQYF.

The chain joins TRBV5-1 to TRBJ2-7, with a tentative D call TRBD2 (5 bases). The CDR3 is made up of 14 amino acids. Trimming took off 6 bases at V and 2 bases at J, with 15 bases between the two ends. The germline V gene has CDR1 SGHRS and CDR2 YFSETQ. The CDR3 DNA is TGCGCCAGCACCCGAAACGGAGGTACCTACGAGCAGTACTTC. Encoded protein: CASTRNGGTYEQYF.

Only one count was recorded for this clone. This chain connects TRBV6-5 to TRBJ1-6, with a weak D call TRBD1 (5 bases). The CDR3 covers 14 residues. With 2 bases removed from V and 7 bases from J, the gap between germline ends came to 9 bases. Per the germline V gene, CDR1 is MNHEY and CDR2 is SVGAGI. CDR3 loop: CASSYKGSNSPLHF. The CDR3, as DNA: TGTGCCAGCAGTTACAAGGGGTCCAATTCACCCCTCCACTTT.

The rearrangement uses TRBV6-5 and TRBJ2-5, with TRBD1 identical over 10 bases. V shed 2 bases and J 4 bases; nucleotides not matched to a gene: 7. Germline assignment: CDR1 MNHEY and CDR2 SVGAGI. The CDR3 extends over 16 amino acids. The CDR3 is CASSYEDRGLGETQYF. CDR3 nucleotides: TGTGCCAGCAGTTACGAAGACAGGGGGCTGGGAGAGACCCAGTACTTC.

Concerning this clone itself: An end of the junction differs from the germline gene, which may be a read error. The V gene is TRBV6-5, the J gene TRBJ1-1; no definite D call. This CDR3 is built from 14 residues. CDR1 is MNHEY and CDR2 is SVGAGI in the germline V gene. CDR3 residues: CASRIRITETEAFF. As DNA, the CDR3 is TGTGCCAGCAGAATCAGAATAACTGAGACTGAGGCTTTCTTT.

The rearrangement uses TRBV7-2 and TRBJ1-2; D remains ambiguous. The CDR3 has 11 residues. From germline, CDR1 is SGHTA and CDR2 FQGNSA. The V and J ends lost 5 bases and 5 bases respectively, with 6 bases between them. CDR3 DNA sequence: TGTGCCAGCAGCGCGGGATATGGCTACACCTTC. It is translated as CASSAGYGYTF.

This clone was counted a few times. The chain recombines TRBV13 with TRBJ1-4, with unresolved D. Germline-derived CDR1 and CDR2 are PRHDT and FYEKMQ (reference sequence). The CDR3 loop spans 15 amino acids. V was cut by 4 bases and J by 11 bases, with 20 bases left in between. The CDR3 coding sequence is TGTGCCAGCAGCTCTATATGGGGAGCGGACGAGAAACTGTTTTTT. Encoded protein: CASSSIWGADEKLFF.

In DNA, the CDR3 is TGTGCCAGCTCACCGGACAGCCAGAATGAGCAGTTCTTC. It specifies CASSPDSQNEQFF. V and J are TRBV18 and TRBJ2-1, with a possible D match to TRBD1 (6 bases). CDR1 is KGHSH and CDR2 is LQKENI in the germline V gene. This CDR3 contains 13 residues. Trimming stripped 3 bases from V and 7 bases from J, with 10 bases between.

The V call is TRBV6-5, the J call TRBJ2-5; TRBD1 might be the D (6 bases). The V gene lost 5 bases and the J gene lost 2 bases, with 12 bases spanning the gap. The germline V gene encodes CDR1 MNHEY and CDR2 SVGAGI. The CDR3 has 14 amino acids. The CDR3 region has the DNA TGTGCCAGCAGTGCCGGACAGTCTCAAGAGACCCAGTACTTC. Protein sequence: CASSAGQSQETQYF.

V and J are TRBV6-1 and TRBJ1-2, with a possible D match to TRBD1 (5 bases). Trimming shortened V by 2 bases and J by 5 bases, and 15 bases separated the two germline ends. The CDR3 runs 15 residues. Per the germline V gene, CDR1 is MNHNS and CDR2 is SASEGT. CDR3 loop: CASSEPGGGTYGYTF. The CDR3 nucleotides read TGTGCCAGCAGTGAACCGGGGGGAGGGACTTATGGCTACACCTTC.

The sample holds one count of this clone. The rearrangement joins TRBV27 to TRBJ2-2; 8 bases match TRBD1. CDR3 length: 13 amino acids. CDR1 is MNHEY and CDR2 is SMNVEV in the germline V gene (reference sequence). With V trimmed by 5 bases and J by 9 bases, 5 bases remained unmatched. CDR3 sequence (DNA): TGTGCCAGCAGTGCGGACAGGGCGCGGGAGCTGTTTTTT. Amino acid sequence: CASSADRARELFF.

This clone occurred a few times. The rearrangement links TRBV27 to TRBJ1-1, with 8 nucleotides matching TRBD1. This CDR3 comprises 15 residues. V was pared by 2 bases and J by 1 base, with 3 bases of the junction left unmatched. Germline CDR1 is MNHEY and CDR2 is SMNVEV (reference sequence). The DNA of the CDR3 is TGTGCCAGCAGTTTACAGGGGGCGAAGAACACTGAAGCTTTCTTT. Amino acid sequence: CASSLQGAKNTEAFF.

The rearrangement joins TRBV16 to TRBJ2-2, with TRBD1 matching over 9 bases. V was clipped by 1 base and J by 4 bases; unmatched bases: 4. The CDR3 totals 16 residues. Germline-derived CDR1 and CDR2 are KGHSY and FQNENV. The CDR3 loop reads CASSQLGQGPTGELFF. The CDR3 DNA is TGTGCCAGCAGCCAATTGGGACAGGGCCCCACCGGGGAGCTGTTTTTT.

The J gene is TRBJ2-7, the V gene TRBV5-1; TRBD2 is a possible D gene (5 bases). The CDR3 extends over 16 amino acids. V was pared by 5 bases and J by 5 bases, with 23 bases between. Looked up from germline, CDR1 is SGHRS and CDR2 is YFSETQ. CDR3 amino acids: CASRYRESNLLNEQYF. The CDR3 DNA reads as TGCGCCAGCAGGTACCGGGAATCTAACCTCTTGAACGAGCAGTACTTC.

The rearrangement joins TRBV9 to TRBJ2-1; D call uncertain. The CDR3 loop spans 12 amino acids. Germline CDR1 and CDR2: SGDLS and YYNGEE. Trimming pared 0 bases from V and 5 bases from J, leaving 3 bases between. CDR3 nucleotide sequence: TGTGCCAGCAGCGTAGCAAACAATGAGCAGTTCTTC. It codes for CASSVANNEQFF.